These T cell receptor beta chains were read from a single sample in a study of blood T cell repertoires in COVID-19. TCRdb keeps only in-frame clones here, not all; method: immunoSEQ multiplex PCR. The sample lists 450,000 or so clones; around nine tenths were seen once. Sample: peripheral blood. These receptor sequences come from a man younger than 35 with COVID-19, enrolled during active disease. CDR3s include the opening cysteine and the closing phenylalanine or tryptophan. D genes are given only for firm matches. Expanded clones get a size class; other rows say once, few or many, or leave the size out.

cdr3_aa cdr3_nt j_call v_call clone_size d_call
CASSVGTSGYTDTQYF TGTGCCAGCAGCGTAGGGACTAGCGGATACACAGATACGCAGTATTTT TRBJ2-3 TRBV9 NA TRBD2
CASSLWAKQVMGDNEQFF TGTGCCAGCAGCTTGTGGGCTAAACAAGTCATGGGTGACAATGAGCAGTTCTTC TRBJ2-1 TRBV5-4 NA NA
CASSLGPRPGGSNQPQHF TGTGCCAGCAGCTTAGGGCCCCGTCCAGGGGGCAGCAATCAGCCCCAGCATTTT TRBJ1-5 TRBV7-8 once TRBD1
CASSSTGAYEQYF TGTGCCAGCAGTTCTACAGGGGCCTACGAGCAGTACTTC TRBJ2-7 TRBV27 NA TRBD1
CASRETGTHGGYTF TGCGCCAGCAGGGAGACAGGCACGCATGGCGGCTACACCTTC TRBJ1-2 TRBV10-2 NA NA
CASRATATTGNTEAFF TGTGCCAGCAGAGCTACAGCTACGACAGGGAACACTGAAGCTTTCTTT TRBJ1-1 TRBV2 NA NA
CASSPQTENTEAFF TGCGCCAGCAGCCCCCAAACAGAGAACACTGAAGCTTTCTTT TRBJ1-1 TRBV5-1 NA NA
CASSLAKGLWNTGELFF TGTGCCAGCAGCCTGGCCAAGGGACTTTGGAACACCGGGGAGCTGTTTTTT TRBJ2-2 TRBV5-4 NA NA
CSCRGQGYEQYF TGCAGTTGCCGGGGACAGGGCTACGAGCAGTACTTC TRBJ2-7 TRBV29-1 NA TRBD1
CASSLAREGLAVNEQFF TGTGCCAGCAGCTTAGCCCGCGAGGGACTAGCGGTCAATGAGCAGTTCTTC TRBJ2-1 TRBV7-8 NA TRBD2
CASSLSLGAAGNTIYF TGTGCCAGCAGCTTATCTCTAGGGGCGGCTGGAAACACCATATATTTT TRBJ1-3 TRBV11-2 NA NA
CASSYKIASSYEQYF TGTGCCAGCAGCTACAAGATAGCTAGCTCCTACGAGCAGTACTTC TRBJ2-7 TRBV3-1/TRBV3-2 NA NA
CASSSQTGPQETQYF TGCGCCAGCAGCTCTCAAACAGGGCCCCAAGAGACCCAGTACTTC TRBJ2-5 TRBV5-1 NA NA
CASSYTPGQSEAFF TGTGCCAGCAGTTACACCCCCGGACAGTCTGAAGCTTTCTTT TRBJ1-1 TRBV6-5 once NA
CASSRGHSSYEQYF TGTGCCAGCAGCCGGGGACACAGCTCCTACGAGCAGTACTTC TRBJ2-7 TRBV11-1 NA NA
CASRRTGREQYF TGTGCCAGCAGACGGACAGGTCGCGAGCAGTACTTC TRBJ2-7 TRBV6-5 NA TRBD1
CASTAFRGSEQFF TGTGCCAGCACCGCTTTTAGGGGCAGTGAGCAGTTCTTC TRBJ2-1 TRBV12-3/TRBV12-4 NA NA
CASSLASRSREQYF TGTGCCAGCAGCTTAGCGTCCAGGTCTCGCGAGCAGTACTTC TRBJ2-7 TRBV11-3 NA NA
CASSQGGWNQPQHF TGCGCCAGCAGCCAAGGGGGCTGGAATCAGCCCCAGCATTTT TRBJ1-5 TRBV4-1 few NA
CASKDRGLFYNEQFF TGTGCCAGCAAAGACAGGGGGTTGTTCTACAATGAGCAGTTCTTC TRBJ2-1 TRBV2 NA TRBD1
CASSQGQAYGYTF TGTGCCAGCAGCCAAGGACAGGCCTATGGCTACACCTTC TRBJ1-2 TRBV14 NA NA
CASSKGGTEAFF TGTGCCAGTAGTAAGGGGGGGACTGAAGCTTTCTTT TRBJ1-1 TRBV19 NA NA